One sample yielded the 27 T cell receptor beta chains listed below, sequenced in a study of siplizumab effects on memory and regulatory T cells. TCRdb's table, derived via immunoSEQ multiplex PCR, lists solely in-frame clones and lacks some. The sample shows several thousand clones, about 72% of them seen only once. The sequencing sample was made of effector memory CD8+ T cells sorted from blood. Subset indicated: unstimulated CD8+ effector memory T cells. These receptors originate from a human donor in good health.

The rearrangement links TRBV27 to TRBJ2-3; 7 bases map to TRBD2. This CDR3 is built from 15 residues. V dropped 5 bases and J dropped 0; count of bases not matched to a gene: 5. CDR1 is MNHEY, CDR2 SMNVEV, per germline (reference sequence). The CDR3 coding sequence is TGTGCCAGCAGTGTCCAGCGGGAAAGCACAGATACGCAGTATTTT. Encoded protein: CASSVQRESTDTQYF.

The chain has TRBV5-5 and TRBJ2-5; 8 nucleotides align to TRBD1. Germline values: CDR1 SGHKS, CDR2 YYEKEE (reference sequence). There are 15 residues in the CDR3. The J segment lost 5 bases and the V segment lost 4 bases, leaving 10 bases of the junction unmatched. CDR3 nucleotides: TGTGCCAGCAGCGACGGGACAGGCCTCCTGGAGACCCAGTACTTC. Translating gives CASSDGTGLLETQYF. Based on the CDR3 plus reference TRBV5-5 and TRBJ2-5, the full variable domain is DAGVTQSPTHLIKTRGQQVTLRCSPISGHKSVSWYQQVLGQGPQFIFQYYEKEERGRGNFPDRFSARQFPNYSSELNVNALLLGDSALYLCASSDGTGLLETQYFGPGTRLLVL.

The V call is TRBV7-3, the J call TRBJ2-7; the D is unclear. Germline V gene lookup returns CDR1 SGHTA and CDR2 FQGTGA. Trimming removed 2 bases from V and 6 bases from J, with 17 bases in between. This CDR3 is built from 15 residues. CDR3 residues: CASSLGVARALEQYF. The CDR3 DNA reads as TGTGCCAGCAGCTTAGGAGTCGCTAGAGCCCTCGAGCAGTACTTC.

V gene TRBV6-5 combines with J gene TRBJ1-1; no clear D. Germline V CDR1 and CDR2: MNHEY, SVGAGI. The CDR3 runs to 15 residues. Trimming cost V 3 bases and J 0 bases, with 11 bases left between them. The CDR3 spells CASSYVAPMNTEAFF. The CDR3 coding sequence is TGTGCCAGCAGTTATGTCGCACCAATGAACACTGAAGCTTTCTTT.

This chain links TRBV18 with TRBJ2-3, with a weak D call TRBD2 (5 bases). CDR3 length: 13 amino acids. In germline, CDR1 is KGHSH, CDR2 LQKENI. The V end was cut by 5 bases, the J end by 6 bases, with 12 bases between. CDR3 DNA sequence: TGTGCCAGCTCAGGCTCGCCGGGGGATACGCAGTATTTT. It specifies CASSGSPGDTQYF.

This clone was counted only a few times. The chain recombines TRBV4-1 with TRBJ2-2; perhaps D is TRBD1 or TRBD2 (6 bases each). Between the trimmed V and J ends, which lost 5 bases and 6 bases, there was a span of 13 bases. Germline lookup yields CDR1 MGHRA and CDR2 YSYEKL. The CDR3 is 14 residues long. The CDR3 region has the DNA TGCGCCAGCAGCAGGACGGAGGGGGCCGGGGAGCTGTTTTTT. The encoded protein is CASSRTEGAGELFF.

In DNA, the CDR3 is TGTGCCAGTAGTAGTGACAGGGGGCGGAACTATGGCTACACCTTC. Protein product: CASSSDRGRNYGYTF. V gene TRBV19 combines with J gene TRBJ1-2, with 10 bases fitting TRBD1. V lost 4 bases and J lost 2; bases outside the gene matches: 4. This CDR3 is built from 15 residues. Looked up from germline, CDR1 is LNHDA and CDR2 is SQIVND (reference sequence).

The gene calls are TRBV27 and TRBJ2-1; 10 positions match TRBD2. The V gene's germline CDR1 is MNHEY and CDR2 SMNVEV (reference sequence). V dropped 6 bases and J dropped 5; count of bases not matched to a gene: 10. This CDR3 contains 16 residues. The CDR3: CASRRMGLAMNNEQFF. The CDR3 region has the DNA TGTGCCAGCAGGAGAATGGGACTAGCGATGAACAATGAGCAGTTCTTC.

By share, this clone counts as medium-sized. V gene TRBV7-6 combines with J gene TRBJ2-2; D ambiguous. The V gene's germline CDR1 is SGHVS and CDR2 FNYEAQ. The germline V and J ends were trimmed by 2 bases and 5 bases, with 15 bases remaining between them. The CDR3 is 16 amino acids. The CDR3 spells CASSLLLSGRTGELFF. The CDR3 coding sequence is TGTGCCAGCAGCTTACTATTGTCGGGCAGAACCGGGGAGCTGTTTTTT.

In this sample, this clone turned up a few times. This chain connects TRBV19 to TRBJ2-5; a possible D gene is TRBD2 (6 bases). Germline CDR1 and CDR2: LNHDA and SQIVND (reference sequence). This CDR3 spans 14 amino acids. V lost 7 bases and J 5 bases, leaving 17 bases between the germline ends. DNA of the CDR3: TGTGCCAGTAATGTTGGAGGGGACGCGGAGACCCAGTACTTC. It encodes CASNVGGDAETQYF.

J is TRBJ2-5 and V is TRBV5-4, with 10 bases lining up with TRBD2. This CDR3 has 16 amino acids. The V gene end was trimmed by 4 bases and the J gene end by 5 bases; junction bases not matched to a gene: 11. Germline-derived CDR1 and CDR2 are SGHNT and YYREEE (reference sequence). CDR3 coding DNA: TGTGCCAGCAGCCAAGATCTAAGCGGGGGGGCCGAGACCCAGTACTTC. This codes for CASSQDLSGGAETQYF.

The J gene is TRBJ2-1, the V gene TRBV5-4; D call uncertain. The V and J ends lost 0 bases and 9 bases respectively, with 10 bases between them. The CDR3 runs 13 residues. Germline V CDR1 and CDR2: SGHNT, YYREEE (reference sequence). The CDR3 spells CASSLGGVSEQFF. The CDR3 nucleotides read TGTGCCAGCAGCTTGGGTGGGGTAAGTGAGCAGTTCTTC.

V and J are TRBV5-1 and TRBJ2-1; no definite D call. Germline V gene data show CDR1 as SGHRS and CDR2 as YFSETQ. V was cut by 3 bases and J by 0 bases, with 7 bases left in between. The CDR3 is 14 amino acids. The CDR3 DNA is TGCGCCAGCAGCTCCCCCAGCTCCTACAATGAGCAGTTCTTC. The encoded protein is CASSSPSSYNEQFF.

The V gene is TRBV7-6, the J gene TRBJ1-1, with D unresolved. Germline V gene data show CDR1 as SGHVS and CDR2 as FNYEAQ. Trimming removed 1 base from V and 1 base from J, with 13 bases in between. The length of the CDR3 is 16 residues. The CDR3 region has the DNA TGTGCCAGCAGCTTAGGGGGAAACAGAGCGAACACTGAAGCTTTCTTT. It yields the protein CASSLGGNRANTEAFF.

This clone is judged medium-sized (0.01 to 0.1%). This sequence joins TRBV2 and TRBJ2-7; TRBD1 matches at 8 bases. The trim removed 5 bases at V and 2 bases at J, leaving 5 bases unmatched. The CDR3 consists of 14 residues. CDR1 and CDR2 from the germline V gene are SNHLY and FYNNEI. The CDR3 DNA reads as TGTGCCAGCAGTACAAGGGACAGGACCTACGAGCAGTACTTC. The encoded protein is CASSTRDRTYEQYF.

The V and J genes are TRBV6-5 and TRBJ2-1, with D possibly TRBD2 on 7 matching bases. The CDR3 runs 15 residues. Looked up from germline, CDR1 is MNHEY and CDR2 is SVGAGI. V lost 2 bases and J 6 bases, leaving 14 bases between the germline ends. In nucleotides, the CDR3 is TGTGCCAGCAGTTACAGGGGGGAGGGAGGCAATGAGCAGTTCTTC. It yields the protein CASSYRGEGGNEQFF.

The chain is built from TRBV5-1 and TRBJ1-5; D is possibly TRBD1 (5 bases). Deletions cut 10 bases from V and 0 bases from J, with 20 bases between. CDR1 and CDR2 (germline): SGHRS, YFSETQ. The CDR3 spans 16 residues. For the CDR3, the DNA is TGCGCCGCTTGGCTCGTCAGGGCCCCTAGCAATCAGCCCCAGCATTTT. Protein sequence: CAAWLVRAPSNQPQHF.

The V and J genes are TRBV10-3 and TRBJ2-7; D ambiguous. Per germline, CDR1 ENHRY and CDR2 SYGVKD. This CDR3 spans 14 amino acids. V dropped 3 bases and J dropped 5 bases, with 14 bases sitting between them. CDR3 in amino acids: CAISDSPQYDEQYF. The CDR3 DNA reads as TGTGCCATCAGTGATAGTCCCCAATACGACGAGCAGTACTTC.

This chain joins TRBV14 and TRBJ2-7; possibly TRBD1 or TRBD2 for D (6 bases each). This CDR3 region has 14 residues. CDR1 and CDR2 from the germline V gene are SGHDN and FVKESK. With 4 bases removed from V and 3 bases from J, the gap between germline ends came to 13 bases. CDR3 sequence reads: CASSLRGDFYEQYF. For the CDR3, the DNA is TGTGCCAGCAGCCTTAGGGGGGACTTCTACGAGCAGTACTTC. Combining the CDR3 with reference TRBV14 and TRBJ2-7 gives the whole variable domain EAGVTQFPSHSVIEKGQTVTLRCDPISGHDNLYWYRRVMGKEIKFLLHFVKESKQDESGMPNNRFLAERTGGTYSTLKVQPAELEDSGVYFCASSLRGDFYEQYFGPGTRLTVT.

The chain employs TRBV27 and TRBJ2-2; D is perhaps TRBD1 (6 bases). V was shortened by 6 bases and J by 3 bases, with 14 bases between the two germline ends. CDR3 length equals 15 residues. Per germline, CDR1 MNHEY and CDR2 SMNVEV (reference sequence). Here the CDR3 reads CASRGGHIDTGELFF. The CDR3 coding sequence is TGTGCCAGCAGAGGGGGTCACATCGACACCGGGGAGCTGTTTTTT.

J is TRBJ2-3 and V is TRBV7-6; the D gene is possibly TRBD2 (5 bases). V was shortened by 5 bases and J by 6 bases, with 24 bases between the two germline ends. From germline, CDR1 is SGHVS and CDR2 FNYEAQ. The CDR3 length is 17 residues. CDR3 sequence (DNA): TGTGCCAGCAGCGTCGGATTAAGGTCCCGGGGTAGGGATACGCAGTATTTT. Its protein is CASSVGLRSRGRDTQYF.

The rearrangement joins TRBV6-1 to TRBJ2-6; no firm D call. The V end lost 2 bases, the J end lost 1 base, and 3 bases lay between the germline ends. The germline V gene encodes CDR1 MNHNS and CDR2 SASEGT. CDR3 length: 14 residues. CDR3 residues: CASSESSGANVLTF. The CDR3 nucleotides are TGTGCCAGCAGTGAATCTTCTGGGGCCAACGTCCTGACTTTC.

The chain couples TRBV5-1 to TRBJ2-1; TRBD2 aligns across 12 bases. There are 17 residues in the CDR3. The ends lost 2 bases at V and 8 bases at J; junction bases unmatched: 11. From germline, CDR1 is SGHRS and CDR2 YFSETQ. CDR3 loop: CASSFASLAGGPDEQFF. In DNA, the CDR3 is TGCGCCAGCAGCTTTGCCTCTCTAGCGGGGGGGCCAGATGAGCAGTTCTTC.

The genes are TRBV6-5 and TRBJ2-7; TRBD1 matches at 7 bases. Germline V gives CDR1 MNHEY, CDR2 SVGAGI. This CDR3 has 15 residues. The V segment lost 2 bases and the J segment 3 bases; nucleotides outside the gene matches: 7. In nucleotides, the CDR3 is TGTGCCAGCAGTTACCCTGGCGCAGGGGGCTACGAGCAGTACTTC. This sequence encodes CASSYPGAGGYEQYF.

V usage is TRBV15 and J usage is TRBJ1-5; possible D gene TRBD1, 5 bases. The germline V gene has CDR1 LNHNV and CDR2 YYDKDF (reference sequence). V lost 2 bases and J 1 base, leaving 6 bases between the germline ends. The CDR3 runs 14 residues. The chain's CDR3 is CATSRQGSNQPQHF. The CDR3 DNA is TGTGCCACCAGCAGACAGGGAAGCAATCAGCCCCAGCATTTT.

The rearrangement links TRBV6-1 to TRBJ1-5, with D perhaps matching TRBD1 (6 bases). Trimming pared 6 bases from V and 3 bases from J, leaving 9 bases between. The CDR3 totals 13 residues. The germline CDR1 and CDR2 sequences are MNHNS and SASEGT. The CDR3 DNA reads as TGTGCCAGCAGGGACAGTAACAATCAGCCCCAGCATTTT. It encodes CASRDSNNQPQHF.

By share of the sample, this clone is medium-sized (0.01 to 0.1%). Other DNA variants within this sample encode the same CDR3. The chain is built from TRBV4-1 and TRBJ2-5, with D perhaps matching TRBD1 (5 bases). Trimming removed 2 bases from V and 2 bases from J, with 9 bases in between. The CDR3 sequence is 14 residues long. CDR1 MGHRA and CDR2 YSYEKL come from the germline V gene. The CDR3 bases are TGCGCCAGCAGCCAAAAGACAGCACAAGAGACCCAGTACTTC. Its protein product is CASSQKTAQETQYF.